This T cell receptor beta chain was profiled in a study of early T cells in non-severe SARS-CoV-2 infection. Study details: Bulk RNA taken from unsorted whole blood was sequenced, leaving chains unpaired.

Germline lookup yields CDR1 LGHNA and CDR2 YNFKEQ. V lost 2 bases and J 7 bases, leaving 29 bases between the germline ends. The CDR3 has 19 amino acids. Ten or more counts support this clonotype. Its target is unknown. Separate cDNA molecules each had unique molecular identifiers attached to them. TCRdb reprocessed the 5' RACE reads via MiXCR and lists one record per CDR3 protein. The sample carries 35,000 to 40,000 distinct CDR3 sequences, 5.3% recorded once. Findings and limits, study-wide: In VDJdb matching, anti-spike CD8 responses were favored while private and CD4 specificities went missing.

The rearrangement links TRBV4-2 to TRBJ1-2, with a possible D match to TRBD1 (5 bases). This clonotype was sampled from an adult who was a healthcare worker with PCR-confirmed SARS-CoV-2 infection or an uninfected control (not recorded which). Sequenced input: whole blood. CDR3: CASSQTGVPRQTAFFGYTF. In DNA, the CDR3 is TGTGCCAGCAGCCAAACCGGCGTCCCCCGACAGACGGCATTTTTTGGCTACACCTTC.